Sequencing of this T cell receptor (beta chain) was carried out in a study of cytomegalovirus exposure and HLA in healthy donors (dated by TCRdb to about 2017). Regarding the study in general: An earlier analysis of roughly 500 of the donors reported 250 to 300 Gb of sequence data and some 100 million unique TCR beta sequences from about 179 million T cells. To predict cytomegalovirus infection status, the study brought together high-throughput TCR immunosequencing, statistical association of individual TCRs with disease status, and machine learning. On average, 235,054 unique TCR beta nucleotide sequences were sequenced per donor among about 400 genotyped donors of the cohort, with approximately 18% of those sequences being non-productive. All discovery cohort repertoires had been generated using a single sequencing platform. An early release that covered about 600 HLA-typed donors contained around 330 gigabases of sequencing data and 70 million to 100 million unique TCR sequences. Among the roughly 390 genotyped donors, around 81% belonged to the genetic ancestry cluster associated with self-reported Caucasian donors. In an earlier analysis of 550 to 700 of the donors, high-throughput TCR beta sequencing was used to judge whether each TCR beta V gene segment behaved as functional or pseudogenic. A separate validation cohort of over a hundred different subjects was used in addition to the roughly 720-subject first cohort. In the later analysis, no new phenotypic data were used to find candidate immune exposures; instead, reliance was placed on TCR beta sequences and their occurrence across donors. In a later genetic analysis, genome-wide SNP genotypes for about three fifths of the roughly 670 donors were used, and that subset was treated as a discovery cohort. The study profiled the T cell repertoires of around 700 subjects by immunosequencing and related them to cytomegalovirus serostatus. Roughly five DR-DQ haplotypes were treated as single units for association and clustering because of strong linkage in the cohort. The study aimed to test whether cataloging public T cell receptors could reveal signatures of past pathogen exposure. Alongside the repertoire data, information on donor age, sex, ethnicity and CMV serostatus was compiled. Typing coverage varied by locus: 629-630 donors for A, B, C, DRB1 and DQB1; 500 to 550 for DQA1; some 610 for DPA1; approximately 450 for DPB1. Class I and class II HLA loci were covered by the typing at four-digit resolution. To study patterns of TCR occurrence, a later analysis re-analyzed previously published TCR beta repertoires from around 670 donors and added high-resolution HLA genotyping. Beyond this particular receptor, the publication reports: A later analysis associated roughly 17,000 TCR beta sequences with specific HLA alleles at a false discovery rate of 0.05. V-gene and J-gene trimming of TCR beta chains was associated with a missense DCLRE1C variant in a later genetic analysis, and the association was replicated in an independent cohort. A further reported finding was that TCR beta sequences accurately predicted the HLA-A and HLA-B alleles for most subjects in the first cohort. While some public TCRs were present in many individuals, most TCR sequences turned up only very rarely across donors. According to a later analysis, parvovirus B19, influenza, CMV and Epstein-Barr virus appeared linked to several top co-occurrence clusters. A later analysis found that TCR association rates varied across HLA loci, with DRB1 alleles showing the most associated TCRs and HLA-C alleles the fewest. In a later analysis, most CMV-associated TCR beta chains were found to appear HLA-restricted, with HLA associations seemingly driven largely by CMV exposure. Because HLA typing was unavailable for some donors at each locus, only the typed subset was used in association tests. The classifier was reported to diagnose cytomegalovirus status with high specificity and sensitivity in both the original and validation cohorts. A later analysis found that HLA-associated TCR beta chains were more clonally expanded and had lower generation probabilities than equally common non-associated chains. CMV serostatus was the only immune exposure information available for the cohort. A total of 150 to 200 TCR beta chains were listed by the study as associated with cytomegalovirus. The 87-base-pair reads could not distinguish some IMGT-functional V segments, including TRBV6-2 and TRBV6-3, so those segments were excluded. A cluster of highly shared sequence variants was judged likely to represent a technical artifact of the sequencing pipeline. The cohort was sequenced for TCR beta chains only, and without alpha or paired-chain data the features that could be detected were limited. Some 16 rarely observed V segments, including chromosome 9 orphons, were excluded from the earlier analysis of some 590 of the donors because counts were too low. In a later genetic analysis, fewer N-insertions in productive TCRs were reported among donors in an Asian-associated ancestry cluster than the approximately 710-donor mean. Correlated functional status among segregating V segments might be attributable to linkage disequilibrium, but an unknown experimental factor could not be ruled out. Broadly in line with IMGT annotations, most TCR beta V segments showed up in productive rearrangements about 87% or about 30% of the time in an earlier analysis of about 500 of the donors. The authors suggested that the approach could potentially be generalized to other disease states and immunological phenotypes. The presence/absence analyses assumed that sequencing depth was roughly uniform across donors, and that assumption may not be true. Three of the identified cytomegalovirus-associated TCR beta chains were confirmed in vitro to be specific for cytomegalovirus antigens. When HLA alleles, especially DR and DQ, strongly co-occurred, attributing TCR associations to individual alleles was difficult.

For CDR1 and CDR2, the germline V gene lists MDHEN and SYDVKM. Its CDR3 holds 15 amino acids, cysteine through phenylalanine. The retained sequence is limited to the CDR3, 45 bases, with the frame set at the first base. V and J are trimmed by 5 bases and 5 bases, and the gene matches miss 8 bases of the junction. The sample holds one count of this clone. The antigen it binds to is not known. It has no much larger one-base neighbor in the sample; base qualities were not kept. The cohort comprised 710 or so healthy bone marrow donors. At the time of sampling, all cohort members were nominally healthy, though unrecorded immune exposures were likely present. The donor was CMV seropositive and was included in the group of 250 to 300 seropositive cohort members. A peripheral blood sample was collected from each donor, and TCR beta sequencing was performed on peripheral blood mononuclear cells. The Qiagen DNeasy Blood Extraction Kit was used to extract genomic DNA from the blood cell samples.

Libraries were built with the immunoSEQ multiplex PCR assay. For the multiplex PCR, a mixture combining 60 forward primers for TCR Vbeta segments and 13 reverse primers for TCR Jbeta segments was used. A multiplex PCR assay on genomic DNA amplified the CDR3 region of rearranged TCR beta genes. The Illumina HiSeq System was used to sequence the amplified TCR beta libraries as 87-base-pair reads. For the original study's pipeline: Across the 600 to 700 repertoires, a later analysis counted roughly 84 million unique TCR beta chains, 9.5 million to 12 million of which were shared by at least two donors. Raw reads were error-corrected and collapsed into unique sequences with a nearest-neighbor algorithm that merged closely related sequences to remove PCR and sequencing errors. V, D and J gene segments were assigned by aligning CDR3 sequences to IMGT reference sequences. Each retained sequence needed at least a six-nucleotide match to both a V gene segment and a J gene segment. A rearrangement counted as productive if the CDR3 had no stop codons and remained in frame with V and J, and every other rearrangement counted as non-productive. Following IMGT convention, CDR3 was defined as the stretch from the second conserved V-encoded cysteine to the conserved J-encoded phenylalanine. Sequences without an unambiguous match to a single V gene segment were excluded from the earlier analysis of 450 to 650 of the donors. An earlier analysis of several hundred of the donors called V segments functional above 56.7% productive rearrangements and segregating when the between-donor standard deviation exceeded 5%. A statistical classification framework was developed to diagnose cytomegalovirus status using the catalog of TCR beta chain sequences. In a later analysis, V and J genes were assigned by comparing TCR nucleotide sequences against IMGT/GENE-DB human TR gene sequences. The TCRdist pipeline was used in a later analysis to assign CDR3 sequences and most-parsimonious VDJ recombination scenarios. In a later analysis, each TCR beta chain was defined by its CDR3 amino acid sequence together with its V-gene family, and reads lacking a unique V-gene family were excluded. As a way to deal with suspected cross-contamination and a sequencing artifact, a later analysis dropped under 600 nucleotide sequences that were highly shared and had low generation probability. For each public chain, a later analysis derived a clonal expansion index from normalized ranks of inferred template counts within each repertoire. In a later analysis, generation probabilities were computed with a VDJ recombination model fitted to out-of-frame rearrangements, and the resulting probabilities were checked against IGoR. Hypergeometric tests were used in a later analysis to score TCR-TCR, TCR-HLA and TCR-CMV co-occurrence, with a repertoire-size bias correction applied to the TCR pairs. To estimate false discovery rates, a later analysis permuted the HLA or CMV assignments 20 times. A later analysis grouped co-occurring TCRs with DBSCAN, adding TCRdist sequence similarity when clustering within HLA-allele-positive subsets. Co-occurrence clustering excluded repertoires with fewer than 30,000 or more than 120,000 public chains, plus five with anomalous nucleotide sharing. TCRdb holds this immuneACCESS table with in-frame rearrangements only. Some clones are missing; in checked studies, unresolved V genes explain under half, and the rest has no known cause. Clone size and V and J calls were adopted from that table, with D and trimming inferred from the DNA. The sample records tens of thousands of clones, 65% to 85% of which are singletons. The ten largest clones capture roughly 4.4% of the sample.

Sequenced input: PBMCs. The chain is assembled from TRBV28 and TRBJ2-3, with 9 bases matching TRBD1. This receptor was identified in a man aged 55-75 years in good health and CMV-seropositive. The CDR3: CASSPSGTGIDTQYF. In nucleotide form, the sequence is TGTGCCAGCAGTCCCTCCGGGACAGGGATAGATACGCAGTATTTT.